These 5 T cell receptor beta chains were sequenced from one sample in a study of blood T cells in healthy people across ages. It was with a sample-barcoded 5' primer and a J-beta primer mix that a second PCR of about 6 to 12 cycles was run. Each CDR3 protein gets one entry after TCRdb re-called the 5' RACE reads with MiXCR. This table has 700,000 or so distinct CDR3 sequences, 20% to 25% appearing once. Sequencing used blood. These receptors all stem from a man aged 70-80 years in good health.

The table lists this clonotype with a few counts. J is TRBJ1-2 and V is TRBV6-6, with 7 bases matching TRBD1. There are 13 residues in the CDR3. With 5 bases clipped from V and 7 bases from J, the junction kept 7 bases outside the gene matches. Per the germline V gene, CDR1 is MNHNY and CDR2 is SVGAGI (reference sequence). CDR3: CASSHTEGAGYTF. CDR3 nucleotide sequence: TGTGCCAGCAGTCACACAGAGGGGGCTGGCTACACCTTC.

The J gene is TRBJ1-4, the V gene TRBV4-1, with D unresolved. V lost 8 bases and J 8 bases, leaving 15 bases between the germline ends. This CDR3 region has 13 residues. Germline V lookup: CDR1 MGHRA, CDR2 YSYEKL. CDR3 residues: CASPSSGEEKLFF. As DNA, the CDR3 is TGCGCCAGCCCCAGCAGTGGTGAGGAAAAACTGTTTTTT.

This clonotype was seen more than once but under ten times. The genes are TRBV7-9 and TRBJ2-3, with 10 bases lining up with TRBD2. With V trimmed by 5 bases and J by 5 bases, 4 bases remained unmatched. This CDR3 comprises 14 residues. CDR1 is SEHNR and CDR2 is FQNEAQ in the germline V gene (reference sequence). The CDR3 DNA follows: TGTGCCAGCAGCGCTAGCGGGGGCTTAGATACGCAGTATTTT. Residues: CASSASGGLDTQYF.

This clonotype was found a few times. The rearrangement links TRBV13 to TRBJ2-1; D ambiguous. In germline, CDR1 is PRHDT, CDR2 FYEKMQ (reference sequence). The CDR3 has 15 amino acids. Deletions cut 3 bases from V and 0 bases from J, with 9 bases between. The CDR3 DNA reads TGTGCCAGCAGCTTTTGGCGGAGCTCCTACAATGAGCAGTTCTTC. Translation gives CASSFWRSSYNEQFF.

Only one count was recorded for this clonotype. The rearrangement links TRBV4-3 to TRBJ2-1; TRBD2 aligns across 9 bases. Germline lookup yields CDR1 LGHNA and CDR2 YSLEER. This CDR3 is 19 amino acids long. V was clipped by 2 bases and J by 6 bases; unmatched bases: 17. CDR3 coding DNA: TGCGCCAGCAGCCAATCGAAACTAGCGGGCTCCTCGCACCTCAATGAGCAGTTCTTC. It encodes CASSQSKLAGSSHLNEQFF.